The TCR beta chain described here comes from a study of CD8+ T cells in alopecia areata. Extracted RNA was reverse transcribed, and the resulting cDNA served as sequencing template. Generated by immunoSEQ multiplex PCR, the TCRdb table keeps only in-frame clones and is missing some. The sample carries 90,000 to 100,000 clones, roughly two fifths recorded once. The CDR3 runs to 20 residues. Trimming took 5 bases from V and 3 from J; bases not matched to a gene: 20. CDR1 SQVTM and CDR2 ANQGSEA come from the germline V gene. Findings and caveats of the study: Besides other cells, scalp samples also yield sequences of resident alphabeta T cells from normal skin.

This clone was detected a few times. Its antigen remains unknown. The sample taken for sequencing was CD4+ T cells sorted from blood. The chain recombines TRBV29-1 with TRBJ2-3; TRBD2 aligns across 13 bases. The receptor was derived from a human donor with alopecia areata. This CDR3 is CSVNRGPAGLAGAGTDTQYF. In DNA, the CDR3 is TGCAGCGTTAACCGGGGGCCGGCAGGACTAGCGGGAGCAGGTACAGATACGCAGTATTTT.